This T cell receptor beta chain was found in a study of response to subunit inactivated influenza vaccine (dated by TCRdb to the late 2010s). With regard to the full study: To follow how T cells responded to a trivalent subunit inactivated influenza vaccine, the researchers relied on deep quantitative profiling of the T cell receptor repertoire.

Points the paper makes about the study in general: The authors suggested that each seasonal influenza vaccination may recruit only a limited number of new T cells.

A note on this clonotype: The specificity of this receptor is unknown. Nothing much larger sits one base from this clone, and base qualities are not available.

Library creation used RT-PCR. Sequencing was carried out with an Illumina HiSeq 2500. TCRdb took the public reads, trimmed them with fastp at Q25, ran MiXCR for clone calling and kept in-frame beta chains. One record per CDR3 amino acid sequence lists the most common genes and DNA. The sample has 700,000 to 800,000 distinct CDR3 sequences on record, roughly 20% of them singletons. Approximately 10% of the sample lies in the top ten. Trimming removed 3 bases from V and 5 bases from J, leaving 12 bases between the germline ends. CDR1 and CDR2 (SGHRS, YFSETQ) derive from the germline V gene. The CDR3 goes from the cysteine to the phenylalanine over 13 residues. The retained sequence is limited to the CDR3, 39 bases, with the frame set at the first base.

The V and J segments used are TRBV5-1 and TRBJ2-7, and possibly TRBD1, on 6 matching bases. This sequence originates from a man aged 50 or older who received an inactivated influenza vaccine. Donor details come from another sample of the same person, matched by shared clones. This material consisted of PBMCs from blood, taken 5 days after vaccination. The CDR3 reads as follows: CASSSTGGNEQYF. In nucleotide form, the sequence is TGCGCCAGCAGCTCGACAGGAGGAAACGAGCAGTACTTC.